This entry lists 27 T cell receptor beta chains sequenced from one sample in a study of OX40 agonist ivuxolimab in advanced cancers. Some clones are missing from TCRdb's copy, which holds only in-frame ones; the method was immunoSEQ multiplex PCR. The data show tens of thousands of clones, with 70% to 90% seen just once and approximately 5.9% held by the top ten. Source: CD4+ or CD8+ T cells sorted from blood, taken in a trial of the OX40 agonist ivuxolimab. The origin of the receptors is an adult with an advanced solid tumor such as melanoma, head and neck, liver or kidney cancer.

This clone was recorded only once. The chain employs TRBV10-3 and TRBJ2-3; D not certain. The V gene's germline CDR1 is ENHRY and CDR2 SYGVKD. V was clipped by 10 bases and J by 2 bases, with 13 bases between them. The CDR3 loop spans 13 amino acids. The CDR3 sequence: CATALIDTDTQYF. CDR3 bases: TGTGCCACCGCTCTTATTGACACAGATACGCAGTATTTT.

CDR3 coding DNA: TGTGCCAGCTCACCGACGGCGGGACAGGGGTTGGGCAATCAGCCCCAGCATTTT. It encodes CASSPTAGQGLGNQPQHF. The chain has TRBV18 and TRBJ1-5, with 10 bases identical to TRBD1. Looked up from germline, CDR1 is KGHSH and CDR2 is LQKENI. After removal of 3 bases from V and 2 bases from J, the junction contained 10 bases not matched to a gene. The CDR3 has 18 residues.

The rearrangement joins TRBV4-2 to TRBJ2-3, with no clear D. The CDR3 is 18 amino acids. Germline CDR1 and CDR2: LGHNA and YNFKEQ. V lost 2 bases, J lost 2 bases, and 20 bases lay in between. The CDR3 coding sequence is TGTGCCAGCAGCCAAAGGTCAGGTTCATCTGCGAACACAGATACGCAGTATTTT. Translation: CASSQRSGSSANTDTQYF.

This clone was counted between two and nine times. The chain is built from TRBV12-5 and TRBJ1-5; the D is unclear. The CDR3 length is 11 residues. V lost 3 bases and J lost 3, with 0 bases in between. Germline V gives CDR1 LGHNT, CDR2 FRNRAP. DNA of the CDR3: TGTGCTAGTGGTTTCAATCAGCCCCAGCATTTT. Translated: CASGFNQPQHF.

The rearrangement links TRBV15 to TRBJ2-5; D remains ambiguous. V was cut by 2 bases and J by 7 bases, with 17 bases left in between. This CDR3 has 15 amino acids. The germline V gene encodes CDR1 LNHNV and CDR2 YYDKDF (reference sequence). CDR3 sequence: CATSRPGFDSGTQYF. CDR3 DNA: TGTGCCACCAGCAGACCTGGATTCGACTCGGGGACCCAGTACTTC.

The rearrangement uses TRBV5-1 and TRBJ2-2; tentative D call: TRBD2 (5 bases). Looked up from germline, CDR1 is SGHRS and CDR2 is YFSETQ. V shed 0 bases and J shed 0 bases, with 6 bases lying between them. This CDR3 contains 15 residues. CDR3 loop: CASSLAGTNTGELFF. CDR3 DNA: TGCGCCAGCAGCTTGGCCGGGACGAACACCGGGGAGCTGTTTTTT.

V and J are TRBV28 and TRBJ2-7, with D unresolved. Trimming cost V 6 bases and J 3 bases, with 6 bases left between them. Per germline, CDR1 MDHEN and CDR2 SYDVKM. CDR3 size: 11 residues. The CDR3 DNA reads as TGTGCCAGCAGAGGAAACTACGAGCAGTACTTC. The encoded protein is CASRGNYEQYF.

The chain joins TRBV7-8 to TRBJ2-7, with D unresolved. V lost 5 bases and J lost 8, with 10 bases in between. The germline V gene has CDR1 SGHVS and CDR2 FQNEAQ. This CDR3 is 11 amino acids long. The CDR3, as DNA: TGTGCCAGCAGCCTTGGAGTCAAGCAGTACTTC. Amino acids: CASSLGVKQYF.

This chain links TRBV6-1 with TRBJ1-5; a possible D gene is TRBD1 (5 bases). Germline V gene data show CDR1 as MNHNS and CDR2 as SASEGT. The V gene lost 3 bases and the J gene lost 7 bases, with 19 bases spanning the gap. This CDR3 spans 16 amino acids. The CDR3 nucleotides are TGTGCCAGCAGTGAGATGGGAGGGGCAGCAGGGCAGCCCCAGCATTTT. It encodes CASSEMGGAAGQPQHF.

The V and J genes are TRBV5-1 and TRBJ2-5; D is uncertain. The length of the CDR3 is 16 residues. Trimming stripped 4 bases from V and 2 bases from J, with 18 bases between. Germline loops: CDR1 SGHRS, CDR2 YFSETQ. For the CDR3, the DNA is TGCGCCAGCAGCGGTGTTTCAGTTCACCCTCAAGAGACCCAGTACTTC. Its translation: CASSGVSVHPQETQYF.

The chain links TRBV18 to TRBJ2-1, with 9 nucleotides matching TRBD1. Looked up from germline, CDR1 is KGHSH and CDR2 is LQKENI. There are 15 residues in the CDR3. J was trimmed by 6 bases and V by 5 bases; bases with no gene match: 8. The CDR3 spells CASSGMGTGRNEQFF. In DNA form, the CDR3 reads TGTGCCAGCTCAGGTATGGGGACAGGGCGCAATGAGCAGTTCTTC.

The CDR3 reads CASSKSRGRYEQYF. In DNA form, the CDR3 reads TGTGCCAGCAGTAAGTCCAGGGGAAGGTACGAGCAGTACTTC. The V and J genes are TRBV6-5 and TRBJ2-7, with TRBD1 as a possible D gene (6 bases). CDR1 MNHEY and CDR2 SVGAGI come from the germline V gene. V lost 5 bases, J lost 4 bases, and 15 bases lay in between. CDR3 length equals 14 residues.

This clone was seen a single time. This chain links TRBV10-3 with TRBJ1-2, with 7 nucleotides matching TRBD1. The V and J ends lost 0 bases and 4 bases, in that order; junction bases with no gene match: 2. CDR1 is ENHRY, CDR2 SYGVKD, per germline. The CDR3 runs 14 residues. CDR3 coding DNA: TGTGCCATCAGTGAGTCTGCAGGGGGCTATGGCTACACCTTC. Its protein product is CAISESAGGYGYTF.

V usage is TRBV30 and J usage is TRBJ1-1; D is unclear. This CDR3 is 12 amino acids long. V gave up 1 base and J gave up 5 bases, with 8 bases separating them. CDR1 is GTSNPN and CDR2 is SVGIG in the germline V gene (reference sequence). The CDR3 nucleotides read TGTGCCTGGAGTGAGGTGGGGACTGAAGCTTTCTTT. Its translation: CAWSEVGTEAFF.

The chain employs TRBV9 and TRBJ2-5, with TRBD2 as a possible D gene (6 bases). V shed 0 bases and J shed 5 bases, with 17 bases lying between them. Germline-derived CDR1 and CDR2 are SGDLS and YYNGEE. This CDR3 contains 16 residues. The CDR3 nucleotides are TGTGCCAGCAGCGTAGGAGAGGGACTCCCTCGGGAGACCCAGTACTTC. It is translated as CASSVGEGLPRETQYF. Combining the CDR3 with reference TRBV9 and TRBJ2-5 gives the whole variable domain DSGVTQTPKHLITATGQRVTLRCSPRSGDLSVYWYQQSLDQGLQFLIQYYNGEERAKGNILERFSAQQFPDLHSELNLSSLELGDSALYFCASSVGEGLPRETQYFGPGTRLLVL.

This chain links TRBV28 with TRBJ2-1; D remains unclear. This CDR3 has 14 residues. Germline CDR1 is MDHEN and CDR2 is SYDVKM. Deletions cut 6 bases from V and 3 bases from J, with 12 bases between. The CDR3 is CASRTSLSYNEQFF. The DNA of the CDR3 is TGTGCCAGCAGAACAAGCTTGAGCTACAATGAGCAGTTCTTC.

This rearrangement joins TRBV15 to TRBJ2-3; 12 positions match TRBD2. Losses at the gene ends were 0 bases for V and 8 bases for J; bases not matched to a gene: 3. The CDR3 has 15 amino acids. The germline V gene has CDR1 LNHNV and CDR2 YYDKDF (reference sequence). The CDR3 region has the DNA TGTGCCACCAGCAGAGATCAGACTAGCGGGGGTACGCAGTATTTT. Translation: CATSRDQTSGGTQYF.

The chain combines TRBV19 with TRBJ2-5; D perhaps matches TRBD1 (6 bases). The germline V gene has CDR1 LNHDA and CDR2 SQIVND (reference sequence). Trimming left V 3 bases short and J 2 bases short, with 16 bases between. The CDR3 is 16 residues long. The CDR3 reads CASSISSVQGQETQYF. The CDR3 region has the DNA TGTGCCAGTAGTATCAGTTCCGTACAGGGTCAAGAGACCCAGTACTTC.

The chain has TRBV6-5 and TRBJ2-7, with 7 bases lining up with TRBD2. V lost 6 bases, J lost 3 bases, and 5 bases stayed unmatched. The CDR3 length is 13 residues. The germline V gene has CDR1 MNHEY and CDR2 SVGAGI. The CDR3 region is CASRFGTNYEQYF. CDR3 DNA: TGTGCCAGCAGATTCGGGACTAACTACGAGCAGTACTTC.

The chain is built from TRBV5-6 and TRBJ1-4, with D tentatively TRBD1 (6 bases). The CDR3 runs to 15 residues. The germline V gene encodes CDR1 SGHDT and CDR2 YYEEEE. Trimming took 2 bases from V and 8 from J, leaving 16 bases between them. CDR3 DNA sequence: TGTGCCAGCAGCTTACAGGGAGACAGAGAGGAAAAACTGTTTTTT. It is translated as CASSLQGDREEKLFF.

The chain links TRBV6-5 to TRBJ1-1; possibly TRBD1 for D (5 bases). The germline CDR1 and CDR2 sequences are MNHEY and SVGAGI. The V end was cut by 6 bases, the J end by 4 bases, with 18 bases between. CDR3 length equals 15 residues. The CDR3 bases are TGTGCCAGCAGACTCCTCGACGGGGGGGGCACTGAAGCTTTCTTT. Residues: CASRLLDGGGTEAFF.

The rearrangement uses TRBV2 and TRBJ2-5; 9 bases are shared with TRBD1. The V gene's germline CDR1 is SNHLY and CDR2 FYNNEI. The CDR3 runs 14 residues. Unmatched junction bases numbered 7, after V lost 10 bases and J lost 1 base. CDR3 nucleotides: TGTGCCACCCGGGACAGGGTAGGCCAAGAGACCCAGTACTTC. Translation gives CATRDRVGQETQYF.

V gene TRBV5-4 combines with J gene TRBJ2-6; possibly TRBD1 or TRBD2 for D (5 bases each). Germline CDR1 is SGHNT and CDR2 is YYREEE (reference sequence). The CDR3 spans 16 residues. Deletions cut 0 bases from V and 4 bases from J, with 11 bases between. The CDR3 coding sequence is TGTGCCAGCAGCTTGGGCCGAGGGGCCGGGGCCAACGTCCTGACTTTC. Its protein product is CASSLGRGAGANVLTF. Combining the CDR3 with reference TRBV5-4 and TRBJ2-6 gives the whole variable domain ETGVTQSPTHLIKTRGQQVTLRCSSQSGHNTVSWYQQALGQGPQFIFQYYREEENGRGNFPPRFSGLQFPNYSSELNVNALELDDSALYLCASSLGRGAGANVLTFGAGSRLTVL.

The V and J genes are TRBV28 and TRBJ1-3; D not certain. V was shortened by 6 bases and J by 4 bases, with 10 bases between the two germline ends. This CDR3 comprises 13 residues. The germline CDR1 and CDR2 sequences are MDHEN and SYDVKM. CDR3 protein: CASSRDTGNTIYF. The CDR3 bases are TGTGCCAGCAGCCGAGATACGGGAAACACCATATATTTT.

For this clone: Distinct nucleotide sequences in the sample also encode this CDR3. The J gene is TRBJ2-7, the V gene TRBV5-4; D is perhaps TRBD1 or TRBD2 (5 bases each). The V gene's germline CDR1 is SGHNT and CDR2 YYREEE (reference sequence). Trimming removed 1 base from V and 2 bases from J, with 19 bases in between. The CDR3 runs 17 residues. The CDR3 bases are TGTGCCAGCAGCTTGACCCGAGGGACGGGTCTTGCCTACGAGCAGTACTTC. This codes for CASSLTRGTGLAYEQYF.

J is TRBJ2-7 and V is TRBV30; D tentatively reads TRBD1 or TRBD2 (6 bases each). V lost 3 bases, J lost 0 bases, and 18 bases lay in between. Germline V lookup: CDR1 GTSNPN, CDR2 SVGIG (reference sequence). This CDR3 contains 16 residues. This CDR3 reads CAWSPRGVSPSYEQYF. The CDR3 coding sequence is TGTGCCTGGAGCCCTAGGGGGGTATCCCCCTCCTACGAGCAGTACTTC. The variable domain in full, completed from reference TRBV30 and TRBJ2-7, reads SQTIHQWPATLVQPVGSPLSLECTVEGTSNPNLYWYRQAAGRGLQLLFYSVGIGQISSEVPQNLSASRPQDRQFILSSKKLLLSDSGFYLCAWSPRGVSPSYEQYFGPGTRLTVT.

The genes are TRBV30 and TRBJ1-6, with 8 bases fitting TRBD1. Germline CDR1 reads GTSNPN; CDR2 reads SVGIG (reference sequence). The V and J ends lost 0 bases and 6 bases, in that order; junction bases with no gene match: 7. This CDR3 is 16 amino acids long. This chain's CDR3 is CAWSVPGGGINSPLHF. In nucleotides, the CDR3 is TGTGCCTGGAGTGTCCCAGGGGGCGGCATTAATTCACCCCTCCACTTT.